This paragraph covers one T cell receptor (beta chain) sequence. TCRdb independently ran MiXCR on the 5' RACE reads; one entry per CDR3 protein. The sample lists some 40,000 distinct CDR3 sequences; approximately 4.8% were seen once. These data belong to a study of early T cells in non-severe SARS-CoV-2 infection. J gave up 0 bases and V 2 bases, and 5 bases lay outside the gene matches. The CDR3 extends over 17 amino acids. CDR1 and CDR2 from the germline V gene are MGHDK and SYGVNS. This receptor was identified in an adult who was a healthcare worker with PCR-confirmed SARS-CoV-2 infection or an uninfected control (not recorded which). The sequencing sample was made of whole blood. This chain links TRBV25-1 with TRBJ2-5, with TRBD2 matching over 11 bases. The CDR3 loop reads CASSEGLAGGYQETQYF. The CDR3 DNA reads as TGTGCCAGCAGTGAAGGGCTAGCGGGAGGCTACCAAGAGACCCAGTACTTC. Full variable domain (outside the CDR3, taken from reference TRBV25-1 and TRBJ2-5): EADIYQTPRYLVIGTGKKITLECSQTMGHDKMYWYQQDPGMELHLIHYSYGVNSTEKGDLSSESTVSRIRTEHFPLTLESARPSHTSQYLCASSEGLAGGYQETQYFGPGTRLLVL.